The TCR beta chain described here comes from a study of monozygotic twins with inflammatory bowel disease. Findings of the study overall: Discrimination among different T cell subtypes was not achievable. Lower sharing of clonotypes with other individuals was seen in IBD patients than in healthy twins. This was most marked in patients showing signs of disease activity.

TCRdb reprocessed the 5' RACE reads; each CDR3 protein has one entry and no DNA is given. The table lists more than 300,000 distinct CDR3 sequences. The CDR3 is 13 amino acids. Looked up from germline, CDR1 is MNHEY and CDR2 is SVGAGI. Concerning this clonotype itself: Its specificity is not known.

This clonotype was sampled from a human donor with ulcerative colitis or Crohn's disease, or a healthy co-twin of an affected twin (not recorded which). The chain uses TRBV6-5 and TRBJ1-1. What was sequenced was blood. The CDR3 region is CASRLTANTEAFF.